The next 29 T cell receptor beta chains were all read from a single sample in a study of T cell responses to AZD1222 COVID-19 vaccine. Repertoires were generated with immunoSEQ multiplex PCR, while TCRdb's copy carries only in-frame clones and drops some. The repertoire includes some 150,000 clones, about nine tenths of them detected once, and 1.9% sits in the top ten. The specimen comprised peripheral blood, sampled 28 days after the second AZD1222 dose. These receptors were collected from an adult who received the AZD1222 COVID-19 vaccine.

The rearrangement links TRBV9 to TRBJ2-1; D is possibly TRBD1 (6 bases). Germline CDR1 is SGDLS and CDR2 is YYNGEE. The length of the CDR3 is 15 residues. V was shortened by 3 bases and J by 4 bases, with 14 bases between the two germline ends. CDR3 region: CASSEVSGEYNEQFF. In DNA form, the CDR3 reads TGTGCCAGCAGCGAGGTGTCAGGGGAATACAATGAGCAGTTCTTC.

J is TRBJ2-1 and V is TRBV7-6; 9 nucleotides match TRBD1. This CDR3 contains 15 residues. The trim removed 4 bases at V and 7 bases at J, leaving 8 bases unmatched. Germline CDR1 and CDR2: SGHVS and FNYEAQ. The CDR3, as DNA: TGTGCCAGCAGCTCCGGACAGGGGAATTTAAATGAGCAGTTCTTC. It is translated as CASSSGQGNLNEQFF.

The chain carries TRBV6-5 and TRBJ2-5; D is undetermined. This CDR3 spans 13 amino acids. V was trimmed by 10 bases and J by 0 bases, leaving 12 bases between them. The germline CDR1 and CDR2 sequences are MNHEY and SVGAGI. CDR3: CANLHTDQETQYF. The CDR3 DNA reads TGTGCCAACCTCCATACCGACCAAGAGACCCAGTACTTC.

The V gene is TRBV6-1, the J gene TRBJ1-4; 7 bases fit TRBD1. Looked up from germline, CDR1 is MNHNS and CDR2 is SASEGT. CDR3 length equals 13 residues. Trimming at V came to 3 bases and at J to 16 bases, leaving 11 bases not matched to a gene. In DNA, the CDR3 is TGTGCCAGCAGTGATCAGAGCGGACGGACAGGGTTTTTT. It translates to CASSDQSGRTGFF.

This clone was observed a few times. The chain recombines TRBV2 with TRBJ2-1, with 7 positions matching TRBD1. The CDR3 covers 16 residues. The germline V gene encodes CDR1 SNHLY and CDR2 FYNNEI. The ends lost 3 bases at V and 1 base at J; junction bases unmatched: 6. The CDR3 sequence is CASSEGPGQSYNEQFF. CDR3 nucleotides: TGTGCCAGCAGTGAGGGACCGGGACAGTCCTACAATGAGCAGTTCTTC.

The rearrangement links TRBV10-3 to TRBJ1-5; the D gene is possibly TRBD1 (5 bases). The ends were cut back, 2 bases at V and 2 bases at J, with 7 bases in the middle. Per the germline V gene, CDR1 is ENHRY and CDR2 is SYGVKD. There are 14 residues in the CDR3. CDR3: CAISETGGNQPQHF. As DNA, the CDR3 is TGTGCCATCAGTGAGACAGGCGGCAATCAGCCCCAGCATTTT.

The chain is built from TRBV4-1 and TRBJ2-7, with 8 positions matching TRBD2. Germline V gene sequence: CDR1 MGHRA, CDR2 YSYEKL. The junction had 10 bases not matched to a gene; V was cut back by 4 bases and J by 2 bases. This CDR3 has 16 residues. CDR3 nucleotides: TGCGCCAGCAGCCGACAATTAAGCGGGAGCACCTACGAGCAGTACTTC. Its protein product is CASSRQLSGSTYEQYF.

The chain employs TRBV7-9 and TRBJ2-2; D remains unclear. V lost 3 bases and J lost 3, with 8 bases in between. Germline CDR1 reads SEHNR; CDR2 reads FQNEAQ (reference sequence). The CDR3 length is 14 residues. In DNA form, the CDR3 reads TGTGCCAGCAGCTTGAACAGCTACACCGGGGAGCTGTTTTTT. Translation gives CASSLNSYTGELFF. Drawing the rest from reference TRBV7-9 and TRBJ2-2, the complete variable domain is DTGVSQNPRHKITKRGQNVTFRCDPISEHNRLYWYRQTLGQGPEFLTYFQNEAQLEKSRLLSDRFSAERPKGSFSTLEIQRTEQGDSAMYLCASSLNSYTGELFFGEGSRLTVL.

This clone occurred once. The chain employs TRBV11-3 and TRBJ1-2; 8 bases match TRBD1. The germline V gene encodes CDR1 SGHNT and CDR2 YENEEA. There are 13 residues in the CDR3. V shed 4 bases, J shed 6 bases, and the junction held 4 bases outside the gene matches. The CDR3 loop is CASSWTGRHGYTF. The CDR3 region has the DNA TGTGCCAGCAGCTGGACAGGGCGCCATGGCTACACCTTC.

This rearrangement joins TRBV4-2 to TRBJ2-1; 7 bases fit TRBD2. The CDR3 is 17 amino acids. Per germline, CDR1 LGHNA and CDR2 YNFKEQ. The junction had 8 bases not matched to a gene; V was cut back by 3 bases and J by 0 bases. The chain's CDR3 is CASSHFGTTSSYNEQFF. CDR3 coding DNA: TGTGCCAGCAGCCACTTTGGGACTACTAGCTCCTACAATGAGCAGTTCTTC.

The chain links TRBV5-5 to TRBJ2-7, with no clear D. Trimming took 4 bases from V and 2 from J, leaving 10 bases between them. Germline CDR1 and CDR2: SGHKS and YYEKEE (reference sequence). This CDR3 is 13 amino acids long. The CDR3: CASSGVTTYEQYF. CDR3 nucleotides: TGTGCCAGCAGCGGCGTTACGACCTACGAGCAGTACTTC.

The chain uses TRBV10-3 and TRBJ1-3; D may be TRBD1 (5 bases). The CDR3 is 16 amino acids. Germline V gene sequence: CDR1 ENHRY, CDR2 SYGVKD. Trimming took 3 bases from V and 4 from J, leaving 16 bases between them. CDR3 in amino acids: CAISDRDEGPGNTIYF. The CDR3 DNA is TGTGCCATCAGTGACAGGGACGAGGGCCCGGGAAACACCATATATTTT.

The rearrangement links TRBV30 to TRBJ2-7, with 10 bases that match TRBD1. The CDR3 contains 13 residues. V gave up 5 bases and J gave up 3 bases; unmatched junction bases: 4. CDR1 and CDR2 from the germline V gene are GTSNPN and SVGIG (reference sequence). CDR3 residues: CAWERDRGYEQYF. CDR3 nucleotide sequence: TGTGCCTGGGAGCGGGACAGGGGCTACGAGCAGTACTTC.

The J gene is TRBJ2-1, the V gene TRBV7-9; possibly TRBD1 for D (6 bases). Trimming shortened V by 5 bases and J by 2 bases, and 13 bases separated the two germline ends. Germline lookup yields CDR1 SEHNR and CDR2 FQNEAQ (reference sequence). The CDR3 runs 15 residues. The CDR3 DNA follows: TGTGCCAGCAGCCCAGGGGTTTGGGCCTACAATGAGCAGTTCTTC. Its translation is CASSPGVWAYNEQFF. Full variable domain (outside the CDR3, taken from reference TRBV7-9 and TRBJ2-1): DTGVSQNPRHKITKRGQNVTFRCDPISEHNRLYWYRQTLGQGPEFLTYFQNEAQLEKSRLLSDRFSAERPKGSFSTLEIQRTEQGDSAMYLCASSPGVWAYNEQFFGPGTRLTVL.

The chain links TRBV5-1 to TRBJ1-2, with TRBD1 matching over 10 bases. The germline V gene has CDR1 SGHRS and CDR2 YFSETQ. The ends lost 0 bases at V and 3 bases at J; junction bases unmatched: 5. The CDR3 runs to 16 residues. The CDR3 is CASSLGAGQGYYGYTF. CDR3 sequence (DNA): TGCGCCAGCAGCTTGGGTGCGGGACAGGGGTACTATGGCTACACCTTC. The full variable domain, with the rest looked up from reference TRBV5-1 and TRBJ1-2, is KAGVTQTPRYLIKTRGQQVTLSCSPISGHRSVSWYQQTPGQGLQFLFEYFSETQRNKGNFPGRFSGRQFSNSRSEMNVSTLELGDSALYLCASSLGAGQGYYGYTFGSGTRLTVV.

The chain joins TRBV28 to TRBJ2-6; D tentatively fits TRBD1 or TRBD2 (5 bases each). The V end was cut by 3 bases, the J end by 0 bases, with 18 bases between. The CDR3 is 19 amino acids. Germline CDR1 and CDR2: MDHEN and SYDVKM. The CDR3: CASSLSGTASFSGANVLTF. DNA for the CDR3: TGTGCCAGCAGTTTGTCCGGGACGGCCTCTTTCTCTGGGGCCAACGTCCTGACTTTC.

This sequence joins TRBV5-4 and TRBJ2-1; 9 bases fit TRBD2. Germline V gene sequence: CDR1 SGHNT, CDR2 YYREEE (reference sequence). The CDR3 is 17 amino acids. V shed 1 base, J shed 5 bases, and the junction held 10 bases outside the gene matches. The CDR3 sequence: CASSLLTAGGSDNEQFF. The CDR3 DNA follows: TGTGCCAGCAGCTTGCTAACGGCGGGAGGGTCAGACAATGAGCAGTTCTTC.

This sequence joins TRBV30 and TRBJ2-1; 9 bases line up with TRBD1. The V and J ends lost 4 bases and 7 bases, in that order; junction bases with no gene match: 8. This CDR3 has 14 residues. The germline gives CDR1 GTSNPN, CDR2 SVGIG (reference sequence). The CDR3 DNA follows: TGTGCCTGGACGGCAGACGGGACAGGGAATGAGCAGTTCTTC. This sequence encodes CAWTADGTGNEQFF. Using reference TRBV30 and TRBJ2-1 for the parts outside the CDR3, the full variable domain is SQTIHQWPATLVQPVGSPLSLECTVEGTSNPNLYWYRQAAGRGLQLLFYSVGIGQISSEVPQNLSASRPQDRQFILSSKKLLLSDSGFYLCAWTADGTGNEQFFGPGTRLTVL.

This chain links TRBV18 with TRBJ1-2; D gene unclear. V was clipped by 0 bases and J by 7 bases, with 9 bases between them. Germline V gives CDR1 KGHSH, CDR2 LQKENI. The CDR3 loop spans 13 amino acids. The CDR3 loop is CASSPPGGRGYTF. The CDR3 DNA reads as TGTGCCAGCTCACCACCTGGCGGTCGTGGCTACACCTTC.

The V call is TRBV10-3, the J call TRBJ2-7; D perhaps matches TRBD1 (5 bases). Per the germline V gene, CDR1 is ENHRY and CDR2 is SYGVKD. The CDR3 is 13 residues long. The V end was cut by 0 bases, the J end by 5 bases, with 8 bases between. The DNA for the CDR3 is TGTGCCATCAGTGAGTCGTGGGGCCACGAGCAGTACTTC. Its translation is CAISESWGHEQYF.

A single count supports this clone. J is TRBJ2-7 and V is TRBV7-3; 8 bases are a match to TRBD2. Germline CDR1 SGHTA, CDR2 FQGTGA. Trimming removed 5 bases from V and 4 bases from J; junction bases left unmatched: 4. CDR3 length equals 13 residues. CDR3 residues: CASSPGGRYEQYF. The CDR3 nucleotides are TGTGCCAGCAGCCCGGGGGGGAGATACGAGCAGTACTTC.

This rearrangement joins TRBV5-6 to TRBJ1-2, with TRBD1 as a possible D gene (5 bases). Germline CDR1 SGHDT, CDR2 YYEEEE. The CDR3 loop spans 12 amino acids. Trimming removed 3 bases from V and 4 bases from J, with 7 bases in between. For the CDR3, the DNA is TGTGCCAGCAGCTCGGGACTCTATGGCTACACCTTC. This gives the protein CASSSGLYGYTF.

The chain combines TRBV12-3 or TRBV12-4 with TRBJ2-7; 7 nucleotides agree with TRBD2. J gave up 5 bases and V 1 base, and 2 bases lay outside the gene matches. The CDR3 sequence is 13 residues long. DNA of the CDR3: TGTGCCAGCAGTTTAGACGGGAGGAACGAGCAGTACTTC. It is translated as CASSLDGRNEQYF.

This clone was counted between two and nine times. This chain links TRBV29-1 with TRBJ2-2; TRBD2 matches at 10 bases. CDR1 is SQVTM and CDR2 is ANQGSEA in the germline V gene. The CDR3 covers 16 residues. V dropped 6 bases and J dropped 6; count of bases not matched to a gene: 13. The CDR3 nucleotides are TGCAGCGTCTCCCCCCCGGGACTAGCGTTACCCGGGGAGCTGTTTTTT. Translation gives CSVSPPGLALPGELFF.

The rearrangement uses TRBV5-4 and TRBJ1-2; D unclear. Per the germline V gene, CDR1 is SGHNT and CDR2 is YYREEE (reference sequence). V was cut by 4 bases and J by 0 bases, with 4 bases left in between. The CDR3 totals 12 residues. The CDR3 spells CASSTPNYGYTF. As DNA, the CDR3 is TGTGCCAGCAGCACCCCTAACTATGGCTACACCTTC.

This clone appeared a single time. V gene TRBV29-1 combines with J gene TRBJ1-2; 9 bases agree with TRBD1. J lost 2 bases, V lost 6 bases, and 7 bases had no gene match. From germline, CDR1 is SQVTM and CDR2 ANQGSEA. The CDR3 is 14 amino acids. CDR3 sequence: CSVPSGTGNYGYTF. The CDR3 bases are TGCAGCGTACCCTCCGGGACAGGGAACTATGGCTACACCTTC.

This chain uses TRBV19 with TRBJ2-7; the D is unclear. Germline V gene data show CDR1 as LNHDA and CDR2 as SQIVND (reference sequence). V lost 2 bases and J 2 bases, leaving 10 bases between the germline ends. This CDR3 has 14 amino acids. The DNA of the CDR3 is TGTGCCAGTAGTATATCACCGCTGGCCTACGAGCAGTACTTC. It encodes CASSISPLAYEQYF.

The chain has TRBV15 and TRBJ1-5; 7 nucleotides agree with TRBD1. The CDR3 runs 15 residues. CDR1 LNHNV and CDR2 YYDKDF come from the germline V gene (reference sequence). Trimming cost V 4 bases and J 3 bases; bases outside gene matches: 6. In DNA, the CDR3 is TGTGCCACCAGCATCGACAGGGCTCTCAATCAGCCCCAGCATTTT. It codes for CATSIDRALNQPQHF.

The V call is TRBV2, the J call TRBJ1-6; maybe TRBD1 (6 bases). Germline loops: CDR1 SNHLY, CDR2 FYNNEI. CDR3 size: 14 residues. V was pared by 7 bases and J by 11 bases, with 18 bases between. CDR3 bases: TGTGCCAGCACTACCGGACAAGGGGGGCCACCCCTCCACTTT. Translated: CASTTGQGGPPLHF.